The entry that follows covers one T cell receptor beta chain sequence. Some clones are missing from TCRdb's copy, which holds only in-frame ones; the method was immunoSEQ multiplex PCR. The data show under 450,000 clones, about 87% seen once. This specimen belongs to a study of blood T cell repertoires in COVID-19. About the study: There were acute and convalescent COVID-19 samples, and they came from the United States, Italy and Spain.

Among Cohort 3 donors, those recovered had two negative PCRs, clearance, or symptom resolution. The specimen was PBMCs or T cells enriched from blood (not recorded which). The source is a young man who had recovered from COVID-19.

CDR3: CATGTAQNTGELFF. Here the CDR3 DNA reads TGTGCCACCGGGACAGCCCAGAACACCGGGGAGCTGTTTTTT. This chain connects TRBV10-3 to TRBJ2-2, with TRBD1 matching over 7 bases. The CDR3 sequence is 14 residues long. Germline V gives CDR1 ENHRY, CDR2 SYGVKD. J gave up 1 base and V 10 bases, and 6 bases lay outside the gene matches.